The 20 T cell receptor beta chains reported below all come from one sample, sequenced in a study of long-term antiretroviral therapy in people with HIV. Sequencing used immunoSEQ v3.0 at survey level. Profiled with immunoSEQ multiplex PCR; TCRdb holds only in-frame clones, not every one. The sample carries tens of thousands of clones, over 80% recorded once. This sample comprised unsorted PBMCs, obtained 1.5 years after starting antiretroviral therapy. All receptors derive from a man aged 18 to 29 with HIV.

This rearrangement joins TRBV18 to TRBJ1-3; D remains ambiguous. The CDR3 totals 16 residues. Trimming left V 3 bases short and J 2 bases short, with 14 bases between. CDR1 and CDR2 from the germline V gene are KGHSH and LQKENI. CDR3 in amino acids: CASSPLDGRAGNTIYF. The CDR3 DNA follows: TGTGCCAGCTCACCCCTCGACGGGAGGGCTGGAAACACCATATATTTT.

This clone has only a few counts. The chain links TRBV4-3 to TRBJ2-7; D ambiguous. Trimming cost V 0 bases and J 3 bases, with 15 bases left between them. The germline V gene encodes CDR1 LGHNA and CDR2 YSLEER. The CDR3 covers 16 residues. The CDR3 bases are TGCGCCAGCAGCCAAGATGTCGCCAGTCTCCTCTACGAGCAGTACTTC. It specifies CASSQDVASLLYEQYF.

In this sample, this clone turned up a few times. V is TRBV27 and J is TRBJ1-2, with no clear D. Germline V CDR1 and CDR2: MNHEY, SMNVEV (reference sequence). Trimming took 6 bases from V and 6 from J, leaving 14 bases between them. The CDR3 covers 13 residues. The CDR3 DNA is TGTGCCAGCAGCACCCCCGGTGGGCATGGCTACACCTTC. Translating it yields CASSTPGGHGYTF.

This clone has a single count. The chain recombines TRBV9 with TRBJ2-7; TRBD1 agrees at 9 bases. This CDR3 contains 12 residues. Germline assignment: CDR1 SGDLS and CDR2 YYNGEE. The V segment lost 10 bases and the J segment 1 base; nucleotides outside the gene matches: 3. CDR3 in DNA: TGTGCCTCTGGACAGGGGTCCTACGAGCAGTACTTC. This sequence encodes CASGQGSYEQYF. The full variable domain, with the rest looked up from reference TRBV9 and TRBJ2-7, is DSGVTQTPKHLITATGQRVTLRCSPRSGDLSVYWYQQSLDQGLQFLIQYYNGEERAKGNILERFSAQQFPDLHSELNLSSLELGDSALYFCASGQGSYEQYFGPGTRLTVT.

J is TRBJ1-3 and V is TRBV5-1; no firm D call. The CDR3 covers 14 residues. Germline CDR1 reads SGHRS; CDR2 reads YFSETQ. The germline V and J ends were trimmed by 5 bases and 0 bases, with 9 bases remaining between them. The DNA of the CDR3 is TGCGCCAGCAGAAGGGAGGGCTCTGGAAACACCATATATTTT. Translating gives CASRREGSGNTIYF.

In nucleotides, the CDR3 is TGTGCCTGGACCGGACGGAAGAGAGCCGGGGAGCTGTTTTTT. It encodes CAWTGRKRAGELFF. The J gene is TRBJ2-2, the V gene TRBV30; D is uncertain. The CDR3 contains 14 residues. The V gene's germline CDR1 is GTSNPN and CDR2 SVGIG (reference sequence). Deletions cut 4 bases from V and 6 bases from J, with 15 bases between.

This chain uses TRBV27 with TRBJ2-1; unclear D gene. This CDR3 is 13 amino acids long. Germline V CDR1 and CDR2: MNHEY, SMNVEV (reference sequence). Trimming took 2 bases from V and 4 from J, leaving 6 bases between them. The CDR3 DNA reads TGTGCCAGCAGTTTAGGCAGGTACAATGAGCAGTTCTTC. This gives the protein CASSLGRYNEQFF.

This clone occurred once. The genes are TRBV5-1 and TRBJ1-1; D call uncertain. Per germline, CDR1 SGHRS and CDR2 YFSETQ. V was clipped by 1 base and J by 1 base, with 8 bases between them. The length of the CDR3 is 14 residues. The CDR3 DNA reads TGCGCCAGCAGCTTGCTTCCAGGGAACACTGAAGCTTTCTTT. The encoded protein is CASSLLPGNTEAFF.

The chain couples TRBV7-8 to TRBJ2-3, with 7 nucleotides matching TRBD2. The CDR3 is 20 residues long. Germline CDR1 SGHVS, CDR2 FQNEAQ. The V segment lost 5 bases and the J segment 2 bases; nucleotides outside the gene matches: 22. CDR3 sequence: CASSMTAGRATLRATDTQYF. The CDR3, as DNA: TGTGCCAGCAGCATGACAGCGGGACGGGCAACCCTGAGAGCCACAGATACGCAGTATTTT.

Only a few counts were recorded for this clone. This sequence joins TRBV28 and TRBJ2-1; no clear D. The V end lost 7 bases, the J end lost 10 bases, and 11 bases lay between the germline ends. This CDR3 contains 11 residues. Germline values: CDR1 MDHEN, CDR2 SYDVKM. For the CDR3, the DNA is TGTGCCAGCAAGTCCGACATGGAGCAGTTCTTC. Its protein product is CASKSDMEQFF.

The chain combines TRBV5-1 with TRBJ1-1; 8 nucleotides line up with TRBD1. Germline trimming cut 5 bases from V and 4 bases from J; bases unmatched to any gene: 7. Germline values: CDR1 SGHRS, CDR2 YFSETQ. The CDR3 runs 14 residues. Here the CDR3 DNA reads TGCGCCAGCAGGCAGGGGGCTTCGGTCACTGAAGCTTTCTTT. It codes for CASRQGASVTEAFF. The whole variable domain, filled in from reference TRBV5-1 and TRBJ1-1, reads KAGVTQTPRYLIKTRGQQVTLSCSPISGHRSVSWYQQTPGQGLQFLFEYFSETQRNKGNFPGRFSGRQFSNSRSEMNVSTLELGDSALYLCASRQGASVTEAFFGQGTRLTVV.

This chain joins TRBV6-5 and TRBJ2-7; no reliable D call. The CDR3 length is 13 residues. CDR1 MNHEY and CDR2 SVGAGI come from the germline V gene. V dropped 2 bases and J dropped 2 bases, with 7 bases sitting between them. This CDR3 reads CASSYPDPYEQYF. In DNA, the CDR3 is TGTGCCAGCAGTTACCCGGACCCCTACGAGCAGTACTTC.

The V gene is TRBV11-2, the J gene TRBJ1-4; TRBD1 might be the D (5 bases). The V gene lost 5 bases and the J gene lost 7 bases, with 14 bases spanning the gap. This CDR3 is built from 14 residues. The germline V gene has CDR1 SGHAT and CDR2 FQNNGV. CDR3 sequence reads: CASSQAGVAEKLFF. Written as DNA, the CDR3 is TGTGCCAGCAGCCAAGCGGGGGTAGCTGAAAAACTGTTTTTT.

This chain uses TRBV18 with TRBJ2-7; 10 nucleotides align to TRBD1. Germline values: CDR1 KGHSH, CDR2 LQKENI. This CDR3 comprises 14 residues. Unmatched junction bases numbered 8, after V lost 6 bases and J lost 6 bases. The CDR3 DNA reads TGTGCCAGCTCGCCCGAGGGACAGGGGACCGAGCAGTACTTC. Protein: CASSPEGQGTEQYF.

This clone showed up just a few times. V usage is TRBV28 and J usage is TRBJ2-3; perhaps D is TRBD1 or TRBD2 (5 bases each). CDR3 length equals 14 residues. CDR1 and CDR2 (germline): MDHEN, SYDVKM. V was pared by 2 bases and J by 6 bases, with 12 bases between. The CDR3 sequence is CASSLEGGTDTQYF. In DNA, the CDR3 is TGTGCCAGCAGTTTAGAGGGTGGGACGGATACGCAGTATTTT. The full variable domain, rest sourced from reference TRBV28 and TRBJ2-3, is DVKVTQSSRYLVKRTGEKVFLECVQDMDHENMFWYRQDPGLGLRLIYFSYDVKMKEKGDIPEGYSVSREKKERFSLILESASTNQTSMYLCASSLEGGTDTQYFGPGTRLTVL.

The chain links TRBV15 to TRBJ2-2; a weak D match, TRBD1 (5 bases). With 5 bases removed from V and 0 bases from J, the gap between germline ends came to 22 bases. Germline loops: CDR1 LNHNV, CDR2 YYDKDF (reference sequence). The CDR3 contains 19 residues. The CDR3 here is CATSPSAAPGLSNTGELFF. The CDR3 DNA reads TGTGCCACCAGCCCCAGTGCGGCGCCAGGGCTATCGAACACCGGGGAGCTGTTTTTT.

This chain uses TRBV5-4 with TRBJ2-2; no definite D call. The V gene lost 6 bases and the J gene lost 1 base, with 16 bases spanning the gap. CDR3 length: 16 amino acids. Germline V gives CDR1 SGHNT, CDR2 YYREEE (reference sequence). This CDR3 reads CASKPGGLQNTGELFF. Here the CDR3 DNA reads TGTGCCAGCAAGCCGGGCGGTTTGCAGAACACCGGGGAGCTGTTTTTT.

A single count supports this clone. Other DNA sequences in this sample translate to the same CDR3. The chain employs TRBV18 and TRBJ1-1; the D gene is possibly TRBD1 (5 bases). The V gene's germline CDR1 is KGHSH and CDR2 LQKENI. This CDR3 region has 14 residues. Trimming shortened V by 3 bases and J by 0 bases, and 8 bases separated the two germline ends. The CDR3 spells CASSPQGLNTEAFF. The CDR3 region has the DNA TGTGCCAGCTCACCTCAGGGACTGAACACTGAAGCTTTCTTT.

This clone has only a few counts. The chain employs TRBV6-5 and TRBJ1-2; maybe TRBD1 (6 bases). Germline CDR1 is MNHEY and CDR2 is SVGAGI. The CDR3 extends over 15 amino acids. The ends were cut back, 7 bases at V and 7 bases at J, with 22 bases in the middle. The CDR3 region is CASIFDGGPASGYTF. The CDR3 DNA reads TGTGCCAGCATCTTCGATGGGGGCCCCGCGTCTGGCTACACCTTC.

The chain recombines TRBV13 with TRBJ1-2; the match to TRBD1 covers 7 bases. V lost 6 bases, J lost 8 bases, and 6 bases stayed unmatched. The CDR3 consists of 12 residues. Germline-derived CDR1 and CDR2 are PRHDT and FYEKMQ (reference sequence). The CDR3 nucleotides read TGTGCCAGCAGTTTTACAGGGGACGGCTACACCTTC. Protein sequence: CASSFTGDGYTF.